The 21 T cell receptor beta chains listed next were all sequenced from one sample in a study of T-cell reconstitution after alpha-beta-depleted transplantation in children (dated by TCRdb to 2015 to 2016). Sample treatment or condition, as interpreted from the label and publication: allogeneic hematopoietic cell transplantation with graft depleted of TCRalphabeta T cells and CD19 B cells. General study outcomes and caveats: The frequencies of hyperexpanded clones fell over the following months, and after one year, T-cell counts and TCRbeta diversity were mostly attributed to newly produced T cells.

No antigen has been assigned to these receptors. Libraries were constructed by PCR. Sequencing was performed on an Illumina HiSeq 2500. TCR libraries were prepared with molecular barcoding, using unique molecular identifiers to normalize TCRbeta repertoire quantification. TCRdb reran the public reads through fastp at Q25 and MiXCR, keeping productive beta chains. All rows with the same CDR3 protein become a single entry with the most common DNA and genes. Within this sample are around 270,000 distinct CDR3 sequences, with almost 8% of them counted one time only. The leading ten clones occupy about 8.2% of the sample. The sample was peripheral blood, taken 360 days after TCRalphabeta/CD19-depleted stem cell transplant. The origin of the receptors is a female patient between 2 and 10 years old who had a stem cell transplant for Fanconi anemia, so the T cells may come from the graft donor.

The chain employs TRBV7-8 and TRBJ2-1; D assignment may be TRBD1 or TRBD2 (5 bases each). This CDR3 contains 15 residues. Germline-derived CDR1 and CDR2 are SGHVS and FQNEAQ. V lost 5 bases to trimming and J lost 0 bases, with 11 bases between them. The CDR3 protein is CASSGGRFSYNEQFF. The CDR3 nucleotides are TGTGCCAGCAGCGGGGGACGCTTCTCCTACAATGAGCAGTTCTTC.

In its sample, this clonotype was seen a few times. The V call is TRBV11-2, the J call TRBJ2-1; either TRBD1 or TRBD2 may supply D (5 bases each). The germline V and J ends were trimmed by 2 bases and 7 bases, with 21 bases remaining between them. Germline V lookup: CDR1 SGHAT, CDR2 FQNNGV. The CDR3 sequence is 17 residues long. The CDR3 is CASSLLPRGDGVNEQFF. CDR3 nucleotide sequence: TGTGCCAGCAGCTTATTACCCCGAGGGGATGGGGTGAATGAGCAGTTCTTC.

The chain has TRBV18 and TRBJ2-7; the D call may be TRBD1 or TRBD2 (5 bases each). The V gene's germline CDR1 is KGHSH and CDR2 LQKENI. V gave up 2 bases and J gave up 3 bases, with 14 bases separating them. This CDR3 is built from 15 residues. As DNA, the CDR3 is TGTGCCAGCTCACCAGGGAGAACAGGTTACTACGAGCAGTACTTC. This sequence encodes CASSPGRTGYYEQYF.

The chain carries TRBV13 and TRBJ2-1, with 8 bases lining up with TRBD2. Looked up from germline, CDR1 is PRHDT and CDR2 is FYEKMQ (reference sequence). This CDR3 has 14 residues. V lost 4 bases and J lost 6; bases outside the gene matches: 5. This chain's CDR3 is CASSSGGAGNEQFF. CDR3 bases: TGTGCCAGCAGCTCGGGGGGGGCCGGCAATGAGCAGTTCTTC.

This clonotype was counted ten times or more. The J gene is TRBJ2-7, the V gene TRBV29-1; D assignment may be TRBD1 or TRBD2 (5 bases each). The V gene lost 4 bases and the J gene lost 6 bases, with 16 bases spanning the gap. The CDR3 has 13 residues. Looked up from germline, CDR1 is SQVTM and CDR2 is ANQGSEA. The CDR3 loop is CSVVSSLGTEQYF. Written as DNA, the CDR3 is TGCAGCGTTGTATCGAGTCTCGGGACCGAGCAGTACTTC.

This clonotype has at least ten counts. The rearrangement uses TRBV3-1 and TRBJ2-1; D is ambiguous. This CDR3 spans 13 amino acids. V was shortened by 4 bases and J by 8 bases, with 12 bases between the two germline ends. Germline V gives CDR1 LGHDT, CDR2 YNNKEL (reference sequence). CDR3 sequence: CASSLGILDEQFF. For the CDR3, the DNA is TGTGCCAGCAGCCTAGGAATATTGGATGAGCAGTTCTTC.

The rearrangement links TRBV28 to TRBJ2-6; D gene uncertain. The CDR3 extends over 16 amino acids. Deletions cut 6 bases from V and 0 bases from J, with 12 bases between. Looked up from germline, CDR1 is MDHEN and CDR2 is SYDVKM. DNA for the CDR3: TGTGCCAGCAGCTACCCAGCGATCTCTGGGGCCAACGTCCTGACTTTC. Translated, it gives CASSYPAISGANVLTF.

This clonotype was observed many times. The CDR3 coding sequence is TGTGCCAGCATAGGGGTCGGCCCTAGGCAGTTCTTC. As protein: CASIGVGPRQFF. The chain is built from TRBV25-1 and TRBJ2-1; possibly TRBD1 for D (5 bases). The germline CDR1 and CDR2 sequences are MGHDK and SYGVNS. This CDR3 contains 12 residues. V was shortened by 7 bases and J by 12 bases, with 16 bases between the two germline ends.

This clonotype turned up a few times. For the CDR3, the DNA is TGTGCCAGCAGCGTGGGACCGGACTTGTATGGCTACACCTTC. Translation: CASSVGPDLYGYTF. This chain joins TRBV9 and TRBJ1-2; D perhaps matches TRBD1 (5 bases). CDR1 is SGDLS and CDR2 is YYNGEE in the germline V gene. The CDR3 is 14 residues long. The germline V and J ends were trimmed by 2 bases and 5 bases, with 13 bases remaining between them.

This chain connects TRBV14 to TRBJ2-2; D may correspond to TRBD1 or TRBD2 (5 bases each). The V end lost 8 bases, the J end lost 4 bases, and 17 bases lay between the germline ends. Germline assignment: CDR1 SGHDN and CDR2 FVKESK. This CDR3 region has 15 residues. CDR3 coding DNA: TGTGCCAGCGGGACGGCTCCTCCTACCACCGGGGAGCTGTTTTTT. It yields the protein CASGTAPPTTGELFF.

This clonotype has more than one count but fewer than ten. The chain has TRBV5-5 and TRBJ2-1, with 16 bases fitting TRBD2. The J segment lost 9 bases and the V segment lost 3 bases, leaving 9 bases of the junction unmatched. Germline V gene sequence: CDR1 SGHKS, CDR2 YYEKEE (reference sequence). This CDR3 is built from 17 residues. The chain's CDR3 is CASSSAGTSGGAGEQFF. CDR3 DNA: TGTGCCAGCAGCTCGGCCGGGACTAGCGGGGGGGCCGGTGAGCAGTTCTTC.

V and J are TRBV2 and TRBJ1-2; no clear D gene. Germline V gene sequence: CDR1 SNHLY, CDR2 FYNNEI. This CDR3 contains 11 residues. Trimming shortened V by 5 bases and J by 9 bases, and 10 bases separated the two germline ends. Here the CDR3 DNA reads TGTGCCAGCAGTTTGACAAAGAGCTACACCTTC. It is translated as CASSLTKSYTF.

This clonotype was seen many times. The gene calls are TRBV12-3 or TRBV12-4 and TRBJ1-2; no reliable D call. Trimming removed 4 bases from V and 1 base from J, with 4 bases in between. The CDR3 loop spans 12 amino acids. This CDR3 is CASSSNNYGYTF. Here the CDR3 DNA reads TGTGCCAGCAGTTCTAATAACTATGGCTACACCTTC.

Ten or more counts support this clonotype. In DNA form, the CDR3 reads TGTGCCAGCAGTGCGTGGGACGGAGGCACAGATACGCAGTATTTT. It is translated as CASSAWDGGTDTQYF. J is TRBJ2-3 and V is TRBV2, with D perhaps assigned TRBD1 or TRBD2 (5 bases each). V was cut by 4 bases and J by 1 base, with 12 bases left in between. The V gene's germline CDR1 is SNHLY and CDR2 FYNNEI. The CDR3 length is 15 residues.

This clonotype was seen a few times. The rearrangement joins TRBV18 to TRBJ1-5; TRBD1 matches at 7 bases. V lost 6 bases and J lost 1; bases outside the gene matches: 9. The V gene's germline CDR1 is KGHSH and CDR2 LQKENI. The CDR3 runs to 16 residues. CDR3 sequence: CASSRSTGTSNQPQHF. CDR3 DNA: TGTGCCAGCTCGAGGTCGACAGGGACAAGCAATCAGCCCCAGCATTTT.

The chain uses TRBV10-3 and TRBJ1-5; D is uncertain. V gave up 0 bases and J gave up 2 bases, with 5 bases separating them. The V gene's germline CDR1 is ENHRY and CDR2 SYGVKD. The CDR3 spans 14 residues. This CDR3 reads CAISESRGNQPQHF. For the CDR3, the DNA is TGTGCCATCAGTGAGTCACGGGGCAATCAGCCCCAGCATTTT.

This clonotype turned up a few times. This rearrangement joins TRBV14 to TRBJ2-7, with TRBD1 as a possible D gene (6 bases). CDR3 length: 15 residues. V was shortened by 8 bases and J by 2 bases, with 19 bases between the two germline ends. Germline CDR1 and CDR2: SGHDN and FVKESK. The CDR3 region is CASPSTPRGPYEQYF. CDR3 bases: TGTGCCAGCCCCTCCACCCCCAGGGGCCCCTACGAGCAGTACTTC.

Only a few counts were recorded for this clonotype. This CDR3 is CASSRRGGPYNEQFF. DNA for the CDR3: TGTGCCAGCAGCCGGCGGGGGGGCCCTTACAATGAGCAGTTCTTC. The rearrangement uses TRBV6-1 and TRBJ2-1; TRBD2 agrees at 9 bases. The V and J ends lost 6 bases and 4 bases, in that order; junction bases with no gene match: 7. Germline V gene data show CDR1 as MNHNS and CDR2 as SASEGT. The CDR3 sequence is 15 residues long.

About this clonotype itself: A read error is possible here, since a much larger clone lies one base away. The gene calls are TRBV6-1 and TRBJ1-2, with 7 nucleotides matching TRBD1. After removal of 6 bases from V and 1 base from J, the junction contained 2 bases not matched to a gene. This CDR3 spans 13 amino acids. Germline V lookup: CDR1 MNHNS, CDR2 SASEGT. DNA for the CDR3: TGTGCCAGCAGGCGGGACAGTAACTATGGCTACACCTTC. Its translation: CASRRDSNYGYTF.

This CDR3 reads CASSLRESEQFF. The CDR3 coding sequence is TGTGCCAGCAGCTTAAGGGAGAGTGAGCAGTTCTTC. The chain carries TRBV11-2 and TRBJ2-1, with D perhaps matching TRBD2 (5 bases). The CDR3 sequence is 12 residues long. V was pared by 2 bases and J by 9 bases, with 8 bases between. Germline assignment: CDR1 SGHAT and CDR2 FQNNGV. Drawing the rest from reference TRBV11-2 and TRBJ2-1, the complete variable domain is EAGVAQSPRYKIIEKRQSVAFWCNPISGHATLYWYQQILGQGPKLLIQFQNNGVVDDSQLPKDRFSAERLKGVDSTLKIQPAKLEDSAVYLCASSLRESEQFFGPGTRLTVL.

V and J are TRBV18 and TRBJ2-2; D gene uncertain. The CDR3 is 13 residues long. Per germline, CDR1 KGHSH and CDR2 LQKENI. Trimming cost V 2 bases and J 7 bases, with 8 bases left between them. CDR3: CASSPAPYGELFF. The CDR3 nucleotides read TGTGCCAGCTCACCAGCTCCCTACGGGGAGCTGTTTTTT.